The TCR beta chain described here comes from a study of CD8 T cells in Susac syndrome. With regard to this clonotype: The target antigen is unknown.

CDR1 is DFQATT, CDR2 SNEGSKA, per germline (reference sequence). The CDR3 runs 17 residues. Trimming took 3 bases from V and 9 from J; bases not matched to a gene: 17. The authors reverse transcribed roughly 0.5 to 1 ug RNA with random hexamers. MiXCR, run by TCRdb on the immunoSEQ multiplex PCR reads, gives a single entry per CDR3 protein. The table lists about 130,000 distinct CDR3 sequences, 95% of them singletons. Study-level results: About 5 Susac-specific public clones appeared in CD8+ TEMRA repertoires, and some 16 in total CD8+ repertoires.

The source material was CD8+ T cells from PBMCs. This sequence originates from a human donor with Susac syndrome. This chain joins TRBV20-1 and TRBJ2-1, with 10 bases fitting TRBD2. The CDR3 sequence: CSASGVRLAGVVGEQFF. The CDR3, as DNA: TGCAGTGCTAGTGGTGTTCGGCTAGCGGGAGTCGTAGGTGAGCAGTTCTTC.